A selection of T cell receptor beta chains follows, all from one sample in a study of T cells in localized non-small cell lung cancer. Sequenced by immunoSEQ multiplex PCR; TCRdb stores in-frame clones only, minus some. The sample has approximately 52,000 clones; about nine tenths are singletons. The sequenced sample was peripheral blood, obtained before any cancer treatment. The receptors stem from a male donor aged 60 or older with stage III squamous cell lung carcinoma. Both conserved end residues are part of each CDR3. The order of the fields is CDR3 length, J gene, V gene, CDR3 protein.

14 | TRBJ1-1 | TRBV7-3 | CASSLDRVNTEAFF
17 | TRBJ2-6 | TRBV27 | CASSLSRDSSGANVLTF
11 | TRBJ1-1 | TRBV2 | CASSVDTEAFF
15 | TRBJ2-3 | TRBV4-1 | CASSQGWGATDTQYF
14 | TRBJ2-1 | TRBV7-9 | CASSLMGGGTWQFF
12 | TRBJ2-3 | TRBV9 | CASSVEAGTQYF
13 | TRBJ2-1 | TRBV2 | CASRGTDLPEQFF
16 | TRBJ2-1 | TRBV4-2 | CASSPFRGGADNEQFF
14 | TRBJ2-3 | TRBV2 | CASRQLLSTDTQYF
13 | TRBJ1-2 | TRBV2 | CASVGEANYGYTF
14 | TRBJ2-1 | TRBV14 | CASSNHQGWGEQFF
14 | TRBJ1-4 | TRBV11-2 | CASSVGAAGEKLFF
15 | TRBJ2-5 | TRBV5-1 | CASSRGGQGGETQYF
15 | TRBJ1-2 | TRBV9 | CASSPGGQANYGYTF
21 | TRBJ2-5 | TRBV9 | CASSVTPGTSGSGRIGETQYF
16 | TRBJ2-2 | TRBV19 | CASSIGQGFGTGELFF
12 | TRBJ2-5 | TRBV5-6 | CASSRGGGTQYF
15 | TRBJ2-7 | TRBV14 | CASSHRTGGAYEQYF
17 | TRBJ2-3 | TRBV7-8 | CASSLGLAGVNTDTQYF
15 | TRBJ2-2 | TRBV30 | CAWSGGGGWTGELFF
16 | TRBJ2-1 | TRBV19 | CASSIGGGRGIHEQFF
13 | TRBJ2-5 | TRBV18 | CASSPQQQETQYF
15 | TRBJ2-1 | TRBV7-8 | CASSLGLAAYNEQFF
13 | TRBJ1-1 | TRBV6-1 | CASNWGQHTEAFF
13 | TRBJ2-5 | TRBV18 | CASSQLAGETQYF
12 | TRBJ1-1 | TRBV6-1 | CASVDPLTEAFF
12 | TRBJ2-7 | TRBV7-9 | CASRSDLPEQYF
17 | TRBJ2-2 | TRBV10-3 | CAISEPSGTGGTGELFF
15 | TRBJ1-2 | TRBV19 | CASSILTGQSNGYTF
14 | TRBJ2-7 | TRBV9 | CASSAGGQNYEQYF
15 | TRBJ2-5 | TRBV27 | CASSLFSGGQETQYF
14 | TRBJ2-7 | TRBV7-8 | CASSLGARSYEQYF
13 | TRBJ1-1 | TRBV2 | CASSRRTEAGAFF